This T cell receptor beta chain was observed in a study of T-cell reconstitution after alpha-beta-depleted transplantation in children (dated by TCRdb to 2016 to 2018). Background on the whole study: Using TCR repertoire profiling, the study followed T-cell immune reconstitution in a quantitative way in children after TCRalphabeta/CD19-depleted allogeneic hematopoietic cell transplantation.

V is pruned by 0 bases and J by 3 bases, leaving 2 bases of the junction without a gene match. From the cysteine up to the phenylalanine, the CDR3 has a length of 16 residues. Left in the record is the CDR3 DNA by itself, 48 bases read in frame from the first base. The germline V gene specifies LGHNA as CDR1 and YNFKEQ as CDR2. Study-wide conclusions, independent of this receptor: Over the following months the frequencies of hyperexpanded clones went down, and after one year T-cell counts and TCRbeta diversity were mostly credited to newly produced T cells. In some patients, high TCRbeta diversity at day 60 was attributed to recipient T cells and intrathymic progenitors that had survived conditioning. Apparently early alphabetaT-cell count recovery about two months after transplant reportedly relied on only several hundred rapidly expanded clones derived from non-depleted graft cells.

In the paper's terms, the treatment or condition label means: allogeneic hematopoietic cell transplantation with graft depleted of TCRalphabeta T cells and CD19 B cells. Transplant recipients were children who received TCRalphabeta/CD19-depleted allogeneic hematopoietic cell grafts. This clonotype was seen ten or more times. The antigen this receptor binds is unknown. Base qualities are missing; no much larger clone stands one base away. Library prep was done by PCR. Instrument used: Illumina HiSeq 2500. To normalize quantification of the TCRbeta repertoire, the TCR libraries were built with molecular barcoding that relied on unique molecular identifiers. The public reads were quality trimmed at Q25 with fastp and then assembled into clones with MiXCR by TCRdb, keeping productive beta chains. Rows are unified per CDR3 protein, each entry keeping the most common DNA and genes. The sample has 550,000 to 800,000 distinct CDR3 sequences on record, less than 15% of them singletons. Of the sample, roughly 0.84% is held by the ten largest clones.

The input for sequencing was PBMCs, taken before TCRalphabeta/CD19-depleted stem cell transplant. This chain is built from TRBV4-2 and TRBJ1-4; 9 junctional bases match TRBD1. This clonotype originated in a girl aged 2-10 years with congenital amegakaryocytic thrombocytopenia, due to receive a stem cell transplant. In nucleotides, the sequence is TGTGCCAGCAGCCAAGAGGGGACAGGGCCTAATGAAAAACTGTTTTTT. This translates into CASSQEGTGPNEKLFF.